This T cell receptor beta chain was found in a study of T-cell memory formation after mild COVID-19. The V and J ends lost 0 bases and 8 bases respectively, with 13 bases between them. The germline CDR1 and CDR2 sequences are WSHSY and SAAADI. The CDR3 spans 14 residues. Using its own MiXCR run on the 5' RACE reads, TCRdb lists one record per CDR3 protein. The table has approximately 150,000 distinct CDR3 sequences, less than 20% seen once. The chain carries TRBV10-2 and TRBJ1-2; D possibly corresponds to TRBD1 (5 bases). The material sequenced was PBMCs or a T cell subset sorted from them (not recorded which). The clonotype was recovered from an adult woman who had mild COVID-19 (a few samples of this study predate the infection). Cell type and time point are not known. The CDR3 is CASSESYQGLGYTF. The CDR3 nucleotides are TGCGCCAGCAGTGAGTCTTACCAGGGATTGGGCTACACCTTC.